Included here is one TCR beta chain sequence, with context. What it recognizes is unknown. The data derive from a study of Ad26.COV2.S vaccination and SARS-CoV-2 variants. Overall study context: The authors gave Ad26.COV2.S intramuscularly, either once or twice 56 days apart. General study points: Substantial response breadth was reportedly seen for spike-specific CD8+ and CD4+ T cells after vaccination.

Measured with immunoSEQ multiplex PCR; TCRdb has only the in-frame clones, and not every one. The table shows 400,000 to 450,000 clones, with over 75% occurring only once. Regarding treatment: some 20 received Ad26.COV2.S at low or high dose, single or two shots; 5 received placebo; per-sample allocation not given. Sample collection was performed on day 63 after the first vaccine or placebo injection. A Boston donor was an adult aged 18-55 years. Trimming shortened V by 6 bases and J by 0 bases, and 5 bases separated the two germline ends. The germline CDR1 and CDR2 sequences are MDHEN and SYDVKM. CDR3 length equals 13 residues.

The sequence was obtained from a person aged 18-65 years who received the Ad26.COV2.S COVID-19 vaccine or a placebo. The specimen was peripheral blood, collected in a trial of Ad26.COV2.S vaccine versus placebo. V usage is TRBV28 and J usage is TRBJ2-2; D remains unclear. The DNA for the CDR3 is TGTGCCAGCAGACCAGCGAACACCGGGGAGCTGTTTTTT. This gives the protein CASRPANTGELFF.